The clone carrying this T cell receptor (beta chain) appeared a few times. Antigen unknown. This sample was included in a study of cytomegalovirus exposure and HLA in healthy donors. General observations from the study: When analyzed later, a missense DCLRE1C variant was found to be linked to TCR beta V- and J-gene trimming.

In the PCR, 60 Vbeta and 13 Jbeta primers were used. This table comes from immunoSEQ multiplex PCR, and its TCRdb copy is limited to in-frame clones, with some not included. The data hold under 200,000 clones, with 65% to 70% observed a single time. This CDR3 has 13 amino acids. Trimming took off 3 bases at V and 8 bases at J, with 11 bases between the two ends. Germline V lookup: CDR1 MDHEN, CDR2 SYDVKM. What was sequenced was PBMCs. The source of this sequence is a woman aged 18 to 35 in good health and CMV-seropositive. The chain combines TRBV28 with TRBJ1-5; D uncertain. Here the CDR3 reads CASSLTIEEPQHF. The DNA for the CDR3 is TGTGCCAGCAGTTTGACAATTGAAGAGCCCCAGCATTTT.